The 15 T cell receptor beta chains below all came from one sample that was sequenced in a study of blood T cell repertoires in COVID-19. The repertoire was sequenced with immunoSEQ multiplex PCR; TCRdb's copy has only in-frame clones and lacks some. The profile shows approximately 85,000 clones, around 84% of them singletons. Sequenced sample: peripheral blood. The receptor source for this set is a woman older than 75 in a cohort sampled during active or convalescent COVID-19.

This clone was observed a few times. This chain uses TRBV9 with TRBJ1-2; 8 bases fit TRBD1. V lost 4 bases to trimming and J lost 4 bases; unmatched junction nucleotides: 15. The CDR3 extends over 17 amino acids. The germline V gene has CDR1 SGDLS and CDR2 YYNGEE. The CDR3 is CASSLTPDRDRSYGYTF. CDR3 in DNA: TGTGCCAGCAGCCTCACGCCCGACAGGGACAGGAGCTATGGCTACACCTTC. The entire variable domain, with the rest obtained from reference TRBV9 and TRBJ1-2, is as follows: DSGVTQTPKHLITATGQRVTLRCSPRSGDLSVYWYQQSLDQGLQFLIQYYNGEERAKGNILERFSAQQFPDLHSELNLSSLELGDSALYFCASSLTPDRDRSYGYTFGSGTRLTVV.

The chain links TRBV6-6 to TRBJ1-1; no definite D call. Trimming stripped 5 bases from V and 5 bases from J, with 12 bases between. The CDR3 covers 13 residues. Germline V lookup: CDR1 MNHNY, CDR2 SVGAGI (reference sequence). The CDR3 spells CASSQAGGTEAFF. For the CDR3, the DNA is TGTGCCAGCAGTCAGGCGGGAGGGACTGAAGCTTTCTTT.

The rearrangement uses TRBV20-1 and TRBJ2-1; TRBD2 aligns across 7 bases. Germline-derived CDR1 and CDR2 are DFQATT and SNEGSKA (reference sequence). This CDR3 is built from 11 residues. Losses at the gene ends were 6 bases for V and 9 bases for J; bases not matched to a gene: 5. The CDR3 loop reads CSAQSGIEQFF. CDR3 sequence (DNA): TGCAGTGCCCAAAGCGGGATTGAGCAGTTCTTC.

The rearrangement links TRBV12-3 or TRBV12-4 to TRBJ1-6; 8 bases are a match to TRBD1. This CDR3 has 13 amino acids. The trim removed 5 bases at V and 9 bases at J, leaving 3 bases unmatched. The CDR3 sequence: CASSRTGSSPLHF. The DNA of the CDR3 is TGTGCCAGCAGTAGGACAGGGAGTTCACCCCTCCACTTT.

This rearrangement joins TRBV19 to TRBJ2-4; 9 nucleotides line up with TRBD1. The trim removed 3 bases at V and 5 bases at J, leaving 14 bases unmatched. The CDR3 is made up of 18 amino acids. Germline-derived CDR1 and CDR2 are LNHDA and SQIVND (reference sequence). CDR3 bases: TGTGCCAGTAGTATTTTACGGACAGGGGCGTTCGGGCAAAACATTCAGTACTTC. Its protein is CASSILRTGAFGQNIQYF.

The J gene is TRBJ2-5, the V gene TRBV2; weak D call: TRBD2 (7 bases). The length of the CDR3 is 16 residues. V lost 6 bases to trimming and J lost 5 bases, with 22 bases between them. Per the germline V gene, CDR1 is SNHLY and CDR2 is FYNNEI. The CDR3: CASRRGGTTSAETQYF. For the CDR3, the DNA is TGTGCCAGCAGGAGGGGGGGGACTACAAGCGCCGAGACCCAGTACTTC.

The chain uses TRBV19 and TRBJ1-2, with 8 bases matching TRBD1. V gave up 4 bases and J gave up 6 bases; unmatched junction bases: 10. The CDR3 is 15 residues long. From germline, CDR1 is LNHDA and CDR2 SQIVND (reference sequence). The CDR3 nucleotides read TGTGCCAGTAGTACCCCCAGGTCAGGGGGCGATGGCTACACCTTC. This translates into CASSTPRSGGDGYTF.

The rearrangement uses TRBV5-1 and TRBJ2-7, with 9 bases aligning to TRBD2. CDR1 and CDR2 from the germline V gene are SGHRS and YFSETQ. CDR3 size: 14 residues. J lost 5 bases, V lost 2 bases, and 5 bases had no gene match. CDR3 in amino acids: CASSLGGRVNEQYF. The DNA for the CDR3 is TGCGCCAGCAGCTTAGGCGGGAGGGTTAACGAGCAGTACTTC.

By sample fraction, this clone is medium-sized. The genes are TRBV5-4 and TRBJ2-7; maybe TRBD2 (6 bases). Germline loops: CDR1 SGHNT, CDR2 YYREEE (reference sequence). This CDR3 is 16 amino acids long. The germline V and J ends were trimmed by 1 base and 6 bases, with 20 bases remaining between them. This CDR3 is CASSLWRGRLRFEQYF. The CDR3 region has the DNA TGTGCCAGCAGCTTGTGGCGGGGACGACTAAGGTTCGAGCAGTACTTC.

In its sample, this clone was seen once. V usage is TRBV6-5 and J usage is TRBJ1-2, with D maybe TRBD1 (6 bases). With 0 bases removed from V and 7 bases from J, the gap between germline ends came to 12 bases. The CDR3 spans 14 residues. Germline V gene sequence: CDR1 MNHEY, CDR2 SVGAGI. In DNA form, the CDR3 reads TGTGCCAGCAGTTACTCGGGGGGGCAGGTTGGCTACACCTTC. Protein product: CASSYSGGQVGYTF.

The rearrangement links TRBV25-1 to TRBJ2-1; no clear D. CDR1 and CDR2 (germline): MGHDK, SYGVNS. The CDR3 covers 12 residues. V gave up 2 bases and J gave up 6 bases, with 5 bases separating them. The CDR3 coding sequence is TGTGCCAGCAGTGAAGTTATCAATGAGCAGTTCTTC. As protein: CASSEVINEQFF.

The rearrangement uses TRBV6-5 and TRBJ2-1, with TRBD1 identical over 10 bases. From germline, CDR1 is MNHEY and CDR2 SVGAGI. This CDR3 spans 15 amino acids. With V trimmed by 5 bases and J by 10 bases, 11 bases remained unmatched. In DNA form, the CDR3 reads TGTGCCAGCAGTCGTCCCGGGACAGGGGTTTTAGAGCAGTTCTTC. This gives the protein CASSRPGTGVLEQFF.

The chain carries TRBV6-1 and TRBJ1-2; D perhaps matches TRBD1 (6 bases). Trimming shortened V by 1 base and J by 8 bases, and 11 bases separated the two germline ends. CDR1 MNHNS and CDR2 SASEGT come from the germline V gene. The length of the CDR3 is 13 residues. CDR3 protein: CASSEEGTRGYTF. CDR3 DNA: TGTGCCAGCAGTGAAGAGGGGACACGGGGCTACACCTTC.

V gene TRBV5-1 combines with J gene TRBJ1-6, with 7 bases lining up with TRBD1. The length of the CDR3 is 14 residues. Trimming cost V 7 bases and J 8 bases; bases outside gene matches: 9. CDR1 is SGHRS, CDR2 YFSETQ, per germline. The CDR3, as DNA: TGCGCCAGCCGGACAGGTCGGGATTATTCACCCCTCCACTTT. Protein sequence: CASRTGRDYSPLHF.

The chain carries TRBV10-3 and TRBJ1-4; possible D gene TRBD1, 6 bases. The CDR3 has 15 amino acids. The V and J ends lost 0 bases and 4 bases respectively, with 9 bases between them. The germline gives CDR1 ENHRY, CDR2 SYGVKD. Written as DNA, the CDR3 is TGTGCCATCAGTGAGTCCGGACAGAGTAATGAAAAACTGTTTTTT. Translation: CAISESGQSNEKLFF.